The following is a TCR beta chain sequence with its context. The target antigen is unknown. The data belong to a study of cytomegalovirus exposure and HLA in healthy donors. Primers for the PCR totalled 60 Vbeta and 13 Jbeta. TCRdb keeps only in-frame clones here, not all; method: immunoSEQ multiplex PCR. The data contain 150,000 to 200,000 clones, 80% of them seen just once; the ten biggest clones take up 0.5% to 0.8%. Study-wide results and caveats: HLA alleles showed associations with roughly 17,000 TCR beta sequences in a later analysis, at a 0.05 false discovery rate. Later on, a genetic analysis was performed. It linked a missense variant in DCLRE1C with V- and J-gene trimming of TCR beta. What was likely a sequencing artifact was a cluster of highly shared sequence variants.

The germline V gene has CDR1 MGHRA and CDR2 YSYEKL. V was pared by 1 base and J by 4 bases, with 5 bases of the junction left unmatched. The length of the CDR3 is 16 residues. The clonotype originates from a boy aged 5-17 years in good health and CMV-seronegative. Sequences were obtained from PBMCs. This chain links TRBV4-1 with TRBJ2-1; 9 positions match TRBD2. The DNA for the CDR3 is TGCGCCAGCAGCCAAGCGGCGGGAGGGATTTACAATGAGCAGTTCTTC. Amino acids: CASSQAAGGIYNEQFF.